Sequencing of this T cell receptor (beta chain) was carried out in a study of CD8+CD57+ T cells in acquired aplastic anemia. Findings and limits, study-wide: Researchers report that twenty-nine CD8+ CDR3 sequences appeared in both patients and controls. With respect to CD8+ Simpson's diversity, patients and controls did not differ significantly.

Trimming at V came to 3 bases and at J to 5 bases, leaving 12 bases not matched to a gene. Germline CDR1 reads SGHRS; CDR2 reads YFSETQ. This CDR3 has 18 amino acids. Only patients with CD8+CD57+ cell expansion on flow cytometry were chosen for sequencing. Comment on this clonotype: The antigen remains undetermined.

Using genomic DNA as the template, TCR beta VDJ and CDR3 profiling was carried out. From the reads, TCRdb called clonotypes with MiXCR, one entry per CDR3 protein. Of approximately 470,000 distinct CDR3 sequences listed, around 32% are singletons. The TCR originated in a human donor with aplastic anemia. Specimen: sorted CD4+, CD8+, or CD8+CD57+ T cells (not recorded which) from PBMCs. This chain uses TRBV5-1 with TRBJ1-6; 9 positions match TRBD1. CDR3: CASSWSRGQGINNSPLHF. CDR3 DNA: TGCGCCAGCAGCTGGTCTAGGGGACAGGGAATCAATAATTCACCCCTCCACTTT.